What follows are 29 T cell receptor beta chains derived from one specimen sequenced in a study of CD8 T cells in Susac syndrome. The RNA, 0.5 to 1 ug, was put through reverse transcription using random hexamers. TCRdb redid the calling of the immunoSEQ multiplex PCR reads with MiXCR, one entry per CDR3 protein. The data hold under 200,000 distinct CDR3 sequences, with about 96% observed a single time. Material for sequencing was CD4+ T cells from PBMCs. These receptors were obtained from a human donor with Susac syndrome.

The rearrangement joins TRBV14 to TRBJ2-3, with TRBD1 matching over 7 bases. Per germline, CDR1 SGHDN and CDR2 FVKESK. With 1 base clipped from V and 1 base from J, the junction kept 8 bases outside the gene matches. This CDR3 has 17 residues. The CDR3 coding sequence is TGTGCCAGCAGCCAAGGACAGGGTTGGGGTGGCACAGATACGCAGTATTTT. This sequence encodes CASSQGQGWGGTDTQYF.

V gene TRBV3-1 combines with J gene TRBJ2-2; either TRBD1 or TRBD2 may fit D (5 bases each). Germline lookup yields CDR1 LGHDT and CDR2 YNNKEL (reference sequence). CDR3 length: 12 amino acids. Trimming removed 2 bases from V and 9 bases from J, with 7 bases in between. The CDR3 DNA follows: TGTGCCAGCAGCCAACAGGGACGGGAGCTGTTTTTT. Protein: CASSQQGRELFF.

This chain joins TRBV24-1 and TRBJ2-4; D gene ambiguous. This CDR3 contains 16 residues. V lost 5 bases and J lost 6, with 19 bases in between. Germline loops: CDR1 KGHDR, CDR2 SFDVKD. The CDR3 reads CATSGPGHGDGNIQYF. The CDR3 coding sequence is TGTGCCACCAGTGGTCCGGGCCACGGCGATGGAAACATTCAGTACTTC.

This clonotype appeared once. The CDR3 protein is CASSPRGVKNIQYF. The CDR3 nucleotides are TGTGCCAGCAGTCCCAGGGGTGTCAAAAACATTCAGTACTTC. This chain links TRBV6-5 with TRBJ2-4, with a possible D match to TRBD1 (6 bases). The CDR3 totals 14 residues. Germline values: CDR1 MNHEY, CDR2 SVGAGI. V dropped 5 bases and J dropped 3 bases, with 11 bases sitting between them.

The rearrangement joins TRBV12-3 or TRBV12-4 to TRBJ1-6, with D possibly TRBD1 on 6 matching bases. CDR3 length equals 14 residues. V lost 6 bases to trimming and J lost 8 bases, with 14 bases between them. The CDR3: CASRATGPHSPLHF. CDR3 coding DNA: TGTGCCAGCAGGGCGACAGGTCCGCATTCACCCCTCCACTTT.

This clonotype has just a few counts. The chain combines TRBV5-6 with TRBJ2-5; 8 bases map to TRBD1. The CDR3 covers 13 residues. Trimming cost V 4 bases and J 5 bases; bases outside gene matches: 4. The germline V gene encodes CDR1 SGHDT and CDR2 YYEEEE. CDR3 nucleotide sequence: TGTGCCAGCAGCCGCAGGGGGCAGGAGACCCAGTACTTC. Residues: CASSRRGQETQYF.

The gene calls are TRBV29-1 and TRBJ2-6; D ambiguous. Germline V gives CDR1 SQVTM, CDR2 ANQGSEA. The CDR3 contains 14 residues. Trimming shortened V by 7 bases and J by 0 bases, and 10 bases separated the two germline ends. The CDR3 DNA reads TGCAGCGCCCTACATACCTCTGGGGCCAACGTCCTGACTTTC. It codes for CSALHTSGANVLTF.

CDR3 DNA sequence: TGCAGCGTTGTAGGGGTAATCATGAACACTGAAGCTTTCTTT. Its protein product is CSVVGVIMNTEAFF. V usage is TRBV29-1 and J usage is TRBJ1-1, with D maybe TRBD1 (5 bases). The length of the CDR3 is 14 residues. CDR1 and CDR2 from the germline V gene are SQVTM and ANQGSEA. Trimming removed 4 bases at V and 0 bases at J, with 12 bases between.

This sequence joins TRBV20-1 and TRBJ2-1; 8 bases align to TRBD2. The V gene's germline CDR1 is DFQATT and CDR2 SNEGSKA (reference sequence). V lost 0 bases and J lost 6; bases outside the gene matches: 4. The CDR3 is 14 residues long. CDR3 coding DNA: TGCAGTGCTAGAGATCCCGGGAGGGGCAATGAGCAGTTCTTC. Translation: CSARDPGRGNEQFF.

The V and J genes are TRBV14 and TRBJ2-5; 8 bases are shared with TRBD1. CDR1 and CDR2 (germline): SGHDN, FVKESK. V was pared by 4 bases and J by 2 bases, with 9 bases of the junction left unmatched. CDR3 size: 16 residues. Written as DNA, the CDR3 is TGTGCCAGCAGCCTCCGGACAGGGAGACTTCAAGAGACCCAGTACTTC. This gives the protein CASSLRTGRLQETQYF.

The chain joins TRBV30 to TRBJ1-1; the D gene is possibly TRBD1 (5 bases). Germline V gene lookup returns CDR1 GTSNPN and CDR2 SVGIG (reference sequence). CDR3 size: 15 residues. V was trimmed by 5 bases and J by 0 bases, leaving 16 bases between them. The CDR3, as DNA: TGTGCCTGGGGCCCCGGCGGGGCAGTGAACACTGAAGCTTTCTTT. This encodes CAWGPGGAVNTEAFF.

The genes are TRBV7-9 and TRBJ2-3; D is unresolved. The CDR3 spans 15 residues. V lost 5 bases, J lost 2 bases, and 14 bases lay in between. The germline V gene encodes CDR1 SEHNR and CDR2 FQNEAQ (reference sequence). As DNA, the CDR3 is TGTGCCAGCAGCACCATTGGTCGGCCCACAGATACGCAGTATTTT. As protein: CASSTIGRPTDTQYF.

The rearrangement links TRBV10-3 to TRBJ1-2; 10 nucleotides agree with TRBD1. V dropped 7 bases and J dropped 4; count of bases not matched to a gene: 6. The CDR3 contains 14 residues. CDR1 ENHRY and CDR2 SYGVKD come from the germline V gene. The CDR3 protein is CAITATGGAYGYTF. Written as DNA, the CDR3 is TGTGCCATCACCGCGACAGGGGGCGCCTATGGCTACACCTTC.

The chain joins TRBV12-3 or TRBV12-4 to TRBJ1-1; D not certain. This CDR3 comprises 13 residues. V lost 3 bases to trimming and J lost 1 base, with 6 bases between them. CDR3 residues: CASSLQENTEAFF. The CDR3 nucleotides read TGTGCCAGCAGTTTGCAGGAGAACACTGAAGCTTTCTTT.

The gene calls are TRBV29-1 and TRBJ2-1; 10 nucleotides match TRBD2. J gave up 8 bases and V 4 bases, and 11 bases lay outside the gene matches. Per germline, CDR1 SQVTM and CDR2 ANQGSEA. This CDR3 is 15 amino acids long. The CDR3 reads CSVVGLAGVIYEQFF. The CDR3 DNA sequence: TGCAGCGTTGTAGGTCTAGCGGGAGTAATATATGAGCAGTTCTTC.

This chain joins TRBV4-1 and TRBJ1-1; D remains ambiguous. The CDR3 is 12 amino acids. V lost 4 bases to trimming and J lost 8 bases, with 11 bases between them. Germline V lookup: CDR1 MGHRA, CDR2 YSYEKL. CDR3 amino acids: CASSPAPGEAFF. Written as DNA, the CDR3 is TGCGCCAGCAGCCCCGCCCCCGGGGAAGCTTTCTTT.

The chain uses TRBV11-1 and TRBJ2-5, with D possibly being TRBD1 or TRBD2 (5 bases each). Germline CDR1 and CDR2: SGHAT and FQDESV (reference sequence). V lost 5 bases, J lost 1 base, and 11 bases lay in between. This CDR3 comprises 14 residues. The CDR3 region is CASSRDGIQETQYF. CDR3 bases: TGTGCCAGCAGCCGGGACGGCATCCAAGAGACCCAGTACTTC. Based on the CDR3 plus reference TRBV11-1 and TRBJ2-5, the full variable domain is EAEVAQSPRYKITEKSQAVAFWCDPISGHATLYWYRQILGQGPELLVQFQDESVVDDSQLPKDRFSAERLKGVDSTLKIQPAELGDSAMYLCASSRDGIQETQYFGPGTRLLVL.

This clonotype is a singleton in its sample. The chain joins TRBV7-2 to TRBJ2-5; D possibly corresponds to TRBD2 (5 bases). CDR1 SGHTA and CDR2 FQGNSA come from the germline V gene. V was clipped by 1 base and J by 4 bases, with 13 bases between them. The CDR3 spans 15 residues. The CDR3 region has the DNA TGTGCCAGCAGCTTAGTAGGGTATGAGGGAGAGACCCAGTACTTC. Translating it yields CASSLVGYEGETQYF.

The count of this clonotype is one. CDR3 sequence: CASRPAGNTGELFF. The CDR3 DNA is TGTGCCAGCAGGCCGGCGGGGAACACCGGGGAGCTGTTTTTT. The chain carries TRBV11-2 and TRBJ2-2; D is possibly TRBD2 (5 bases). The CDR3 extends over 14 amino acids. Trimming took off 6 bases at V and 1 base at J, with 9 bases between the two ends. In germline, CDR1 is SGHAT, CDR2 FQNNGV.

The J gene is TRBJ2-5, the V gene TRBV13, with 9 bases that match TRBD2. V lost 6 bases and J lost 5; bases outside the gene matches: 19. Germline CDR1 is PRHDT and CDR2 is FYEKMQ (reference sequence). The CDR3 sequence is 18 residues long. The CDR3 DNA sequence: TGTGCCAGCAGTTTCCTCACACAACTAGCGGGTCCCGCGGAGACCCAGTACTTC. This gives the protein CASSFLTQLAGPAETQYF.

The rearrangement joins TRBV25-1 to TRBJ2-1; D not resolved. This CDR3 is 11 amino acids long. Germline CDR1 MGHDK, CDR2 SYGVNS. The V end lost 10 bases, the J end lost 4 bases, and 8 bases lay between the germline ends. The CDR3: CANRRYNEQFF. CDR3 sequence (DNA): TGTGCCAACCGACGGTACAATGAGCAGTTCTTC.

This chain uses TRBV4-3 with TRBJ2-6, with D hard to call. The germline gives CDR1 LGHNA, CDR2 YSLEER. The CDR3 is made up of 15 amino acids. Trimming left V 2 bases short and J 2 bases short, with 7 bases between. CDR3 nucleotide sequence: TGCGCCAGCAGCCAAAAGCCGACTGGGGCCAACGTCCTGACTTTC. Amino acid sequence: CASSQKPTGANVLTF.

The chain has TRBV20-1 and TRBJ2-1; 13 bases match TRBD2. CDR3 size: 15 residues. CDR1 is DFQATT and CDR2 is SNEGSKA in the germline V gene (reference sequence). Trimming at V came to 3 bases and at J to 5 bases, leaving 4 bases not matched to a gene. CDR3: CSASGLAGAHNEQFF. The CDR3 region has the DNA TGCAGTGCTAGTGGACTAGCGGGAGCCCACAATGAGCAGTTCTTC.

This sequence joins TRBV6-6 and TRBJ1-2; maybe TRBD1 (5 bases). Germline V gene data show CDR1 as MNHNY and CDR2 as SVGAGI (reference sequence). The CDR3 is 15 residues long. Trimming removed 2 bases at V and 0 bases at J, with 10 bases between. CDR3 nucleotide sequence: TGTGCCAGCAGTTACGGGGGGGACCCTAACTATGGCTACACCTTC. As protein: CASSYGGDPNYGYTF.

The genes are TRBV30 and TRBJ2-7, with 7 bases that match TRBD2. The CDR3 has 13 amino acids. The V gene end was trimmed by 3 bases and the J gene end by 2 bases; junction bases not matched to a gene: 4. CDR1 GTSNPN and CDR2 SVGIG come from the germline V gene (reference sequence). CDR3 in amino acids: CAWRPSGTYEQYF. CDR3 coding DNA: TGTGCCTGGAGGCCCAGCGGGACCTACGAGCAGTACTTC.

The CDR3 loop is CASSPPNGQGDRETQYF. DNA of the CDR3: TGTGCCAGCTCACCCCCGAACGGACAGGGGGATCGGGAGACCCAGTACTTC. V gene TRBV18 combines with J gene TRBJ2-5; 10 bases align to TRBD1. CDR3 length: 17 amino acids. The germline V gene encodes CDR1 KGHSH and CDR2 LQKENI. Trimming cost V 3 bases and J 5 bases; bases outside gene matches: 12.

The chain combines TRBV9 with TRBJ1-2, with 7 nucleotides matching TRBD1. Germline V CDR1 and CDR2: SGDLS, YYNGEE. The CDR3 sequence is 16 residues long. Trimming took 3 bases from V and 0 from J; bases not matched to a gene: 8. The chain's CDR3 is CASSASPGTANYGYTF. The CDR3 DNA reads as TGTGCCAGCAGCGCCAGTCCCGGGACAGCTAACTATGGCTACACCTTC.

A single count supports this clonotype. The genes are TRBV15 and TRBJ2-5; no definite D call. V lost 1 base, J lost 5 bases, and 11 bases lay in between. Germline V gene data show CDR1 as LNHNV and CDR2 as YYDKDF (reference sequence). CDR3 length: 14 residues. The CDR3 region is CATSRAYQGETQYF. Here the CDR3 DNA reads TGTGCCACCAGCAGAGCCTACCAAGGGGAGACCCAGTACTTC.

The CDR3 spells CASSTDRAAYNEQFF. CDR3 nucleotide sequence: TGTGCCAGCAGCACGGACAGGGCGGCCTACAATGAGCAGTTCTTC. The V and J genes are TRBV2 and TRBJ2-1, with TRBD1 matching over 8 bases. V dropped 6 bases and J dropped 2; count of bases not matched to a gene: 6. CDR3 length: 15 residues. The germline CDR1 and CDR2 sequences are SNHLY and FYNNEI.